This is a list of T cell receptor beta chains from one sample in a study of blood T cell repertoires in COVID-19. Clones were read by immunoSEQ multiplex PCR, and TCRdb kept only the in-frame ones, dropping some. The sample shows 97,000 or so clones, roughly 86% of them seen only once. Sequenced sample: peripheral blood. The receptor set was obtained from a man aged 40-50 years with active or convalescent COVID-19. CDR3s include the opening cysteine and the closing phenylalanine or tryptophan. A D gene is named only where the DNA matches it firmly. Size is stated for part of the rows, as once, few or many counts, or as a class when the clone is expanded.

j_call v_call d_call clone_size cdr3_nt cdr3_aa
TRBJ1-4 TRBV18 - - TGTGCCAGCTCACCAGGTACAGCGGAGGGTGAAAAACTGTTTTTT CASSPGTAEGEKLFF
TRBJ2-7 TRBV7-3 - - TGTGCCAGCAGCTTAACGAGGGAGCGGGAGCAGTACTTC CASSLTREREQYF
TRBJ2-7 TRBV3-1/TRBV3-2 TRBD2 - TGTGCCAGCAGCCAATCTTTAGCGGGGAAGCCGTCCTTC CASSQSLAGKPSF
TRBJ1-2 TRBV2 TRBD1 - TGTGCCAGCAGTGAAAAGGGACAGGGAGCCCATGGCTACACCTTC CASSEKGQGAHGYTF
TRBJ1-4 TRBV5-4 TRBD1 once TGTGCCAGCAGCGGAGGGGGCTCGACAACTAATGAAAAACTGTTTTTT CASSGGGSTTNEKLFF
TRBJ1-1 TRBV3-1/TRBV3-2 - - TGTGCCAGCAGCCTAAAGGGGGTGTTCACTGAAGCTTTCTTT CASSLKGVFTEAFF
TRBJ1-5 TRBV13 TRBD1 many TGTGCCAGCAGCTTTGGGACAGCAAATCAGCCCCAGCATTTT CASSFGTANQPQHF
TRBJ1-2 TRBV7-8 TRBD1 - TGTGCCAGCAGCTCTCGGTCCCCCCAGGGGGGCTATGGCTACACCTTC CASSSRSPQGGYGYTF
TRBJ1-5 TRBV2 TRBD1 - TGTGCCAGCAGTGGGACAGGGGTTTGGGATCAGCCCCAGCATTTT CASSGTGVWDQPQHF
TRBJ2-5 TRBV5-1 - - TGCGCCAGCAGCTTGGGCCCGGGGCAAGAGACCCAGTACTTC CASSLGPGQETQYF
TRBJ1-1 TRBV29-1 - - TGCAGCGTTGGCCAGGGGAAGGTCACTGAAGCTTTCTTT CSVGQGKVTEAFF
TRBJ2-7 TRBV5-1 TRBD1 - TGCGCCAGCAGTTGGGACAGTCGTAGCTCCTACGAGCAGTACTTC CASSWDSRSSYEQYF
TRBJ1-6 TRBV30 TRBD1 - TGTGCCTGGAGTCAAGGGGACAGGGTTGTTTCACCCCTCCACTTT CAWSQGDRVVSPLHF
TRBJ2-7 TRBV15 - once TGTGCCACCAGCAGAGACCTAGCCTACGAGCAGTACTTC CATSRDLAYEQYF
TRBJ1-2 TRBV25-1 - - TGTGCCAGCACCCTTTCGGAATTGGAGTCAGCTGGCTACACCTTC CASTLSELESAGYTF
TRBJ2-1 TRBV24-1 TRBD1 - TGTGCCACCAGTGATGCAGGGGGCGGGAATGAGCAGTTCTTC CATSDAGGGNEQFF
TRBJ1-1 TRBV7-3 TRBD1 - TGTGCCAGCAGCTTAGGGACAGGAGGTGAAGCTTTCTTT CASSLGTGGEAFF
TRBJ2-7 TRBV13 - - TGTGCCAGCAGCCTATGGGTTCGGGGGACTTCCTCCTACGAGCAGTACTTC CASSLWVRGTSSYEQYF
TRBJ1-5 TRBV15 TRBD1 - TGTGCCACCAGCAGAGGAGATACAGGGGGCAATCAGCCCCAGCATTTT CATSRGDTGGNQPQHF
TRBJ1-1 TRBV9 - - TGTGCCAGCAGCGTAGTCGGGGATGGTACTGAAGCTTTCTTT CASSVVGDGTEAFF
TRBJ2-7 TRBV9 TRBD1 - TGTGCCAGCAGCGTTACAGGACAGGGGCCGGACGAGCAGTACTTC CASSVTGQGPDEQYF
TRBJ1-4 TRBV18 - - TGTGCCAGCTCACCACGGGAGGGAATAACTAATGAAAAACTGTTTTTT CASSPREGITNEKLFF
TRBJ1-2 TRBV9 - - TGTGCCAGCAACGCCCCCGAGGAGGGGCGTTATGGCTACACCTTC CASNAPEEGRYGYTF
TRBJ1-4 TRBV11-2 TRBD1 - TGTGCCAGCACCAGAGGAGCGGGGACAGGGTTACTAGAAAAACTGTTTTTT CASTRGAGTGLLEKLFF
TRBJ1-2 TRBV6-5 TRBD1 - TGTGCCAGCAGTCGGGACAGGGCCGGGGGCTACACCTTC CASSRDRAGGYTF
TRBJ2-2 TRBV11-2 TRBD1 few TGTGCCAGCAGCTTAGGCACAGGGGCGAACACCGGGGAGCTGTTTTTT CASSLGTGANTGELFF
TRBJ2-7 TRBV7-2 TRBD1 few TGTGCCAGCAGCTTAGCGACAGGGCTCTACGAGCAGTACTTC CASSLATGLYEQYF
TRBJ2-5 TRBV7-3 - - TGTGCCAGCAGCTTAACGTCGCAGCGAGAGACCCAGTACTTC CASSLTSQRETQYF
TRBJ1-2 TRBV18 - - TGTGCCAGCTCACCAAACGCAGGGTCTAACTATGGCTACACCTTC CASSPNAGSNYGYTF
TRBJ1-5 TRBV21-1 - few TGTGCCAGCAGCAAAGAACAGGGAGTTCAGCCCCAGCATTTT CASSKEQGVQPQHF
TRBJ1-2 TRBV6-5 TRBD1 - TGTGCCAGCAACCCGACAGGGACGGGGGGCTACACCTTC CASNPTGTGGYTF
TRBJ2-5 TRBV5-1 TRBD2 - TGCGCCAGCAGTCCTGGGACTAGCGGGGAGGAGACCCAGTACTTC CASSPGTSGEETQYF
TRBJ2-7 TRBV10-3 - - TGTGCCATCAGTGAGTCATTAACAGGAGAGAGGTACGAGCAGTACTTC CAISESLTGERYEQYF